This paragraph covers one T cell receptor (beta chain) sequence. The source of the sample is a study of blood T cell repertoires in COVID-19. Overall study: COVID-19 samples, acute and convalescent, were from the United States, Italy and Spain. Sources were T cells, B-cell-depleted T cells, or PBMCs; the material itself was cDNA or gDNA.

In the authors' methods: It was from reference gene primer amplification that nucleated cell counts were estimated. Clones were sequenced by immunoSEQ multiplex PCR, and TCRdb holds only the in-frame ones, with some missing. That table is the source of V, J and clone size, and D and trimming were worked out from the DNA. The data show about 120,000 clones, approximately 92% seen once. V lost 6 bases and J lost 5; bases outside the gene matches: 6. The CDR3 sequence is 15 residues long. CDR1 is MNHEY, CDR2 SMNVEV, per germline (reference sequence). Sequenced material: peripheral blood. The receptor's source is a man between 65 and 79 years old with active or convalescent COVID-19. The chain employs TRBV27 and TRBJ2-3; 12 bases fit TRBD2. The CDR3 nucleotides read TGTGCCAGCAGGCCGGGACTAGCGGGCCGAGATACGCAGTATTTT. Protein product: CASRPGLAGRDTQYF.